The rows below give T cell receptor beta chains drawn from one sample of a study of sequential checkpoint blockade in melanoma. Sequenced by immunoSEQ multiplex PCR; TCRdb stores in-frame clones only, minus some. The sample consists of around 4,600 clones, about a quarter of them appearing once. The material was tumor tissue (inferred from file names), obtained from a patient given nivolumab and ipilimumab in sequence. All receptors derive from a human donor with melanoma. Each CDR3 is given with its conserved first and last residue. The D gene is left open where the match is weak. Clone sizes are given selectively: once, few, many, or a class where the clone is expanded.

>-|TRBV10-3|TRBD1|TRBJ2-4
CAISEKGAVNIQYF
TGTGCCATCAGTGAGAAGGGGGCAGTAAACATTCAGTACTTC
>few|TRBV12-5|TRBD1|TRBJ1-2
CASKFGDRAGTYGYTF
TGTGCCAGCAAATTCGGAGACAGGGCGGGAACTTATGGCTACACCTTC
>-|TRBV6-8|-|TRBJ1-3
CASSYSAGEGNTIYF
TGTGCCAGCAGTTACTCGGCGGGGGAGGGAAACACCATATATTTT
>few|TRBV27|-|TRBJ2-1
CASSFYGANEQFF
TGTGCCAGCAGTTTCTATGGCGCCAATGAGCAGTTCTTC
>few|TRBV19|-|TRBJ1-1
CASSIVAGTAEAFF
TGTGCCAGTAGTATAGTCGCGGGGACGGCTGAAGCTTTCTTT
>medium-sized|TRBV6-8|-|TRBJ2-3
CASSYSGYPGTDTQYF
TGTGCCAGCAGTTACTCCGGGTACCCTGGCACAGATACGCAGTATTTT
>-|TRBV5-1|TRBD1|TRBJ2-7
CASSESGQYNYEQYF
TGCGCCAGCAGCGAATCGGGACAGTACAACTACGAGCAGTACTTC
>few|TRBV7-6|TRBD2|TRBJ2-3
CASSLATASGRDTQYF
TGTGCCAGCAGCTTGGCCACGGCTAGCGGTAGAGATACGCAGTATTTT
>-|TRBV25-1|-|TRBJ2-3
CASSEEGTDTQYF
TGTGCCAGCAGTGAAGAGGGTACAGATACGCAGTATTTT
>few|TRBV18|-|TRBJ1-1
CASSSDSGTEAFF
TGTGCCAGCTCATCCGACAGCGGCACTGAAGCTTTCTTT
>many|TRBV11-3|TRBD1|TRBJ1-1
CASSLTRQGGNTEAFF
TGTGCCAGCAGCTTGACCCGACAGGGTGGGAACACTGAAGCTTTCTTT
>few|TRBV11-3|TRBD1|TRBJ1-3
CASSLTGGRSGNTIYF
TGTGCCAGCAGCTTAACAGGGGGTCGCTCTGGAAACACCATATATTTT
>-|TRBV29-1|-|TRBJ2-3
CSVADGLSGTDTQYF
TGCAGCGTTGCCGACGGACTATCCGGCACAGATACGCAGTATTTT
>-|TRBV5-1|-|TRBJ1-3
CASSRGDASGNTIYF
TGCGCCAGCAGCCGGGGAGACGCCTCTGGAAACACCATATATTTT
>few|TRBV6-8|TRBD2|TRBJ2-5
CASSRAGGVEETQYF
TGTGCCAGCAGTCGAGCGGGAGGGGTGGAAGAGACCCAGTACTTC
>few|TRBV5-8|-|TRBJ1-5
CASSWRDVQPQHF
TGTGCCAGCAGCTGGAGGGATGTCCAGCCCCAGCATTTT
>large|TRBV19|-|TRBJ2-7
CASSIGASYEQYF
TGTGCCAGTAGTATCGGGGCATCCTACGAGCAGTACTTC
>few|TRBV2|TRBD2|TRBJ2-3
CAPTGGGGPLSTDTQYF
TGTGCCCCTACGGGGGGCGGGGGGCCCCTCAGCACAGATACGCAGTATTTT
>few|TRBV14|-|TRBJ2-5
CASSQQRGYQETQYF
TGTGCCAGCAGCCAGCAACGGGGGTACCAAGAGACCCAGTACTTC
>many|TRBV4-2|TRBD2|TRBJ2-7
CASSPLPGLDEQYF
TGTGCCAGCAGCCCCCTTCCGGGACTAGACGAGCAGTACTTC
>few|TRBV6-8|TRBD1|TRBJ1-1
CASSMPGQGRNTEAFF
TGTGCCAGCAGTATGCCCGGACAGGGTAGGAACACTGAAGCTTTCTTT
>few|TRBV28|TRBD2|TRBJ2-3
CASSTIAGGTDTQYF
TGTGCCAGCAGTACCATTGCGGGGGGCACAGATACGCAGTATTTT
>-|TRBV19|TRBD2|TRBJ2-3
CASSRPSGGSTDTQYF
TGTGCCAGTAGCCGCCCCTCGGGGGGGTCCACAGATACGCAGTATTTT
>-|TRBV6-8|-|TRBJ2-1
CASSPQGSNEQFF
TGTGCCAGCAGCCCTCAGGGGAGCAATGAGCAGTTCTTC
>few|TRBV11-3|TRBD2|TRBJ2-1
CASSLQLANNEQFF
TGTGCCAGCAGCTTACAACTAGCGAACAATGAGCAGTTCTTC
>-|TRBV5-1|TRBD2|TRBJ2-5
CASSWGTSGLEETQYF
TGCGCCAGCAGCTGGGGGACTAGCGGCCTAGAAGAGACCCAGTACTTC
>medium-sized|TRBV11-3|-|TRBJ1-5
CASSFSPGDQPQHF
TGTGCCAGCAGCTTTTCCCCAGGGGATCAGCCCCAGCATTTT
>few|TRBV11-3|-|TRBJ2-1
CASNPSSDSYNEQFF
TGTGCCAGCAACCCTAGTAGCGATTCCTACAATGAGCAGTTCTTC
>-|TRBV29-1|TRBD2|TRBJ2-7
CSVSGLAGRPSYEQYF
TGCAGCGTCTCCGGACTAGCGGGAAGACCCTCCTACGAGCAGTACTTC
>many|TRBV11-3|-|TRBJ2-7
CASSLVGSSYEQYF
TGTGCCAGCAGCTTAGTGGGCAGCTCCTACGAGCAGTACTTC
>-|TRBV7-1|-|TRBJ2-3
CASSHQLADTQYF
TGTGCCAGCAGCCACCAACTAGCAGATACGCAGTATTTT
>-|TRBV15|TRBD1|TRBJ2-7
CATSRDFRTGARYEQYF
TGTGCCACCAGCAGAGATTTCAGAACAGGGGCCCGCTACGAGCAGTACTTC
>many|TRBV11-3|TRBD2|TRBJ2-1
CASSPRVAGGNNEQFF
TGTGCCAGCAGCCCCCGAGTAGCGGGGGGAAACAATGAGCAGTTCTTC
>few|TRBV6-8|-|TRBJ2-5
CASSYDQETQYF
TGTGCCAGCAGTTACGACCAAGAGACCCAGTACTTC
>few|TRBV18|-|TRBJ1-4
CASSGMAQANEKLFF
TGTGCCAGCTCCGGGATGGCCCAAGCTAATGAAAAACTGTTTTTT
>few|TRBV6-8|TRBD2|TRBJ2-7
CASSYSRLAGLYF
TGTGCCAGCAGTTACTCGAGGCTAGCGGGATTATACTTC
>-|TRBV6-8|-|TRBJ2-5
CASSATRGQETQYF
TGTGCCAGCAGCGCTACCCGGGGTCAAGAGACCCAGTACTTC
>few|TRBV7-6|-|TRBJ2-5
CASSPETDLGTQYF
TGTGCTAGCAGCCCGGAGACAGATTTAGGGACCCAGTACTTC
>few|TRBV30|TRBD1|TRBJ1-1
CAWRSDRTNTEAFF
TGTGCCTGGAGGTCGGACAGGACGAACACTGAAGCTTTCTTT
>few|TRBV28|-|TRBJ2-5
CASSSHLRQETQYF
TGTGCCAGCAGTTCCCACCTCCGCCAAGAGACCCAGTACTTC
>-|TRBV18|TRBD2|TRBJ2-5
CASSPGVAGVQETQYF
TGTGCCAGCTCACCAGGGGTAGCGGGGGTACAAGAGACCCAGTACTTC
>medium-sized|TRBV6-8|-|TRBJ2-3
CASSRGSTDTQYF
TGTGCCAGCAGCCGGGGGAGCACAGATACGCAGTATTTT
>few|TRBV11-3|-|TRBJ1-4
CASSLAGGGEKLFF
TGTGCCAGCAGCTTGGCTGGGGGCGGTGAAAAACTGTTTTTT
>few|TRBV28|-|TRBJ2-6
CASSPTTFAGANVLTF
TGTGCCAGCAGTCCGACGACATTTGCAGGGGCCAACGTCCTGACTTTC
>few|TRBV11-3|-|TRBJ2-1
CASSADLSSYNEQFF
TGTGCCAGCAGCGCAGACCTGAGCTCCTACAATGAGCAGTTCTTC
>few|TRBV6-8|TRBD1|TRBJ2-7
CASSYSGTGGYEQYF
TGTGCCAGCAGTTACTCCGGGACAGGGGGCTACGAGCAGTACTTC
>-|TRBV11-3|-|TRBJ1-3
CASSLGISSGNTIYF
TGTGCCAGCAGCTTAGGGATAAGCTCTGGAAACACCATATATTTT
>many|TRBV11-3|-|TRBJ1-1
CASSLNDMNTEAFF
TGTGCCAGCAGCTTAAACGACATGAACACTGAAGCTTTCTTT
>few|TRBV10-3|TRBD1|TRBJ1-6
CAISELADRANSPLHF
TGTGCCATCAGTGAGCTCGCGGACAGGGCTAATTCACCCCTCCACTTT
>medium-sized|TRBV19|-|TRBJ2-5
CATTPTGIQETQYF
TGTGCCACCACGCCAACGGGGATTCAAGAGACCCAGTACTTC
>-|TRBV11-3|TRBD1|TRBJ1-5
CASSLGQGGGNQPQHF
TGTGCCAGCAGCTTAGGACAGGGAGGGGGCAATCAGCCCCAGCATTTT
>few|TRBV6-8|TRBD1|TRBJ1-2
CAISGADRGNYGYTF
TGTGCCATCAGTGGGGCTGACAGGGGAAACTATGGCTACACCTTC
>-|TRBV11-3|TRBD2|TRBJ2-1
CASRMTSGGANEQFF
TGTGCCAGCAGGATGACTAGCGGGGGGGCCAATGAGCAGTTCTTC
>many|TRBV9|-|TRBJ1-3
CASSVAGRGSGNTIYF
TGTGCCAGCAGCGTAGCTGGGCGGGGCTCGGGAAACACCATATATTTT